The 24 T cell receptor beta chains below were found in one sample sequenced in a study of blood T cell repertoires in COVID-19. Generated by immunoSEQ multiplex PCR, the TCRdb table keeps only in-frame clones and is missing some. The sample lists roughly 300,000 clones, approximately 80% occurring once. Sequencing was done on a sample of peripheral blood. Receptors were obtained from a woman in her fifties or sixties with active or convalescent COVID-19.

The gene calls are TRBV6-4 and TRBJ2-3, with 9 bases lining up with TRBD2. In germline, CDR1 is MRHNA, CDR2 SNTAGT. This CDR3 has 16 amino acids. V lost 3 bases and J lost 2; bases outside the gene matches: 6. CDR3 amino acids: CASSENSGSPTDTQYF. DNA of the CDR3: TGTGCCAGCAGTGAGAATAGCGGGAGCCCCACAGATACGCAGTATTTT.

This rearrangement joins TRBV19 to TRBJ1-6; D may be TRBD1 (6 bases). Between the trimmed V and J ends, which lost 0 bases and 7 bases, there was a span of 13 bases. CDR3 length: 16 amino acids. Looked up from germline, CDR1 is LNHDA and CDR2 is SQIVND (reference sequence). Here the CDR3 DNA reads TGTGCCAGTAGTATAGACCCCAGGGGACGGAATTCACCCCTCCACTTT. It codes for CASSIDPRGRNSPLHF.

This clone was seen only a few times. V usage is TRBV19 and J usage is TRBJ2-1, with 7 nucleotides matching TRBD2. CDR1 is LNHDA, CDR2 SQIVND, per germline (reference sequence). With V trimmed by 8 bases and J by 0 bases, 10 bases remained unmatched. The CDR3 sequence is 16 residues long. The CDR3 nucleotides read TGTGCCAGTCTAAGGAGCAGCGGGGCCTCCTACAATGAGCAGTTCTTC. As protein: CASLRSSGASYNEQFF. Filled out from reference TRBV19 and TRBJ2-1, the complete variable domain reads DGGITQSPKYLFRKEGQNVTLSCEQNLNHDAMYWYRQDPGQGLRLIYYSQIVNDFQKGDIAEGYSVSREKKESFPLTVTSAQKNPTAFYLCASLRSSGASYNEQFFGPGTRLTVL.

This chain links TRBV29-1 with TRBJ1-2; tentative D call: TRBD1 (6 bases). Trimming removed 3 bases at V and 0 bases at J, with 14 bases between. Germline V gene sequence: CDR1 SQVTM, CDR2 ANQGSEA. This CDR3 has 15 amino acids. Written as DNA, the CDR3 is TGCAGCGTTGAGGACAACAGGGCAACTAACTATGGCTACACCTTC. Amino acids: CSVEDNRATNYGYTF.

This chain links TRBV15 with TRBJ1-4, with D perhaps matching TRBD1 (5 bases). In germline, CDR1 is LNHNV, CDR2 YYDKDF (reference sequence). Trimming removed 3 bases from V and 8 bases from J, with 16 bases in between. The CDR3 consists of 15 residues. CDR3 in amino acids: CATSSSREGWEKLFF. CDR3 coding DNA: TGTGCCACCAGCAGCTCCAGGGAAGGCTGGGAAAAACTGTTTTTT.

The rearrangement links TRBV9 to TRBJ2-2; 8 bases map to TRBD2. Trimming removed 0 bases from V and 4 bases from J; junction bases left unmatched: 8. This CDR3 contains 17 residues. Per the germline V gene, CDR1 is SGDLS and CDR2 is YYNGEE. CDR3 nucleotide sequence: TGTGCCAGCAGCGTAGCGGATCGGGGGGGATTCACCGGGGAGCTGTTTTTT. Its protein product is CASSVADRGGFTGELFF. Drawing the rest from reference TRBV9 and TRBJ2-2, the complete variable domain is DSGVTQTPKHLITATGQRVTLRCSPRSGDLSVYWYQQSLDQGLQFLIQYYNGEERAKGNILERFSAQQFPDLHSELNLSSLELGDSALYFCASSVADRGGFTGELFFGEGSRLTVL.

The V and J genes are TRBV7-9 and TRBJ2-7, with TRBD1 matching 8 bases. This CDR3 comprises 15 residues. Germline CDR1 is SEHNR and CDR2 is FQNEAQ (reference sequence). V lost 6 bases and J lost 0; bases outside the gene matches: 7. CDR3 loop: CASSGQGLSSYEQYF. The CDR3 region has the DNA TGTGCCAGCAGTGGACAGGGCCTGTCCTCCTACGAGCAGTACTTC.

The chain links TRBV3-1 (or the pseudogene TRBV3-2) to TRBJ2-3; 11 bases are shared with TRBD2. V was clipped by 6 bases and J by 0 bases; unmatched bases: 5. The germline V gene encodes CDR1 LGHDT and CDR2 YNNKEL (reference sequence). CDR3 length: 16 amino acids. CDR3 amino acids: CASRRTSGWSTDTQYF. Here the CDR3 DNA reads TGTGCCAGCAGAAGGACTAGCGGGTGGAGCACAGATACGCAGTATTTT.

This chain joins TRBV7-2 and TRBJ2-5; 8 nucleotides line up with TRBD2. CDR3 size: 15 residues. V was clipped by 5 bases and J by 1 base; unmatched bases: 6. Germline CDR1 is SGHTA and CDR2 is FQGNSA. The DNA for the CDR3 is TGTGCCAGCAGCCCGCGAGCGGGGGCCCAAGAGACCCAGTACTTC. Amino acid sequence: CASSPRAGAQETQYF.

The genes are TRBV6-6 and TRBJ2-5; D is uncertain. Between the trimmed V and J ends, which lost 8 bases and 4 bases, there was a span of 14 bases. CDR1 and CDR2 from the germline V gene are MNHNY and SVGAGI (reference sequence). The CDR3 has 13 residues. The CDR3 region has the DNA TGTGCCAGCCGGGTCGTAAAAAGAGAGACCCAGTACTTC. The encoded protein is CASRVVKRETQYF.

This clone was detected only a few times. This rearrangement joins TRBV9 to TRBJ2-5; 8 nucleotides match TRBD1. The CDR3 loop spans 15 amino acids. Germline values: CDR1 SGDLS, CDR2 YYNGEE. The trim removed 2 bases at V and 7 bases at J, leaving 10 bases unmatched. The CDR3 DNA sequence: TGTGCCAGCAGCGTTACAGGGGGATCCACAGGGACCCAGTACTTC. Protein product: CASSVTGGSTGTQYF.

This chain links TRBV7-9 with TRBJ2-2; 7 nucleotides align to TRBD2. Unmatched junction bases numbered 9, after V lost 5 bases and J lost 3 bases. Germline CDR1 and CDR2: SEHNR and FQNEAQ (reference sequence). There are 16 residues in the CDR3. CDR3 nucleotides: TGTGCCAGCAGCGAAGCGGGAACAGCTTACACCGGGGAGCTGTTTTTT. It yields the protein CASSEAGTAYTGELFF.

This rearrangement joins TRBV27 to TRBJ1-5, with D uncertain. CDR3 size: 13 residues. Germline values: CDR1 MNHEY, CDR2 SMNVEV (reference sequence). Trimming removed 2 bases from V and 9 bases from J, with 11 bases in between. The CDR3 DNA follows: TGTGCCAGCAGTTTAGGCCCCAGGTGGCCCCAGCATTTT. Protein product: CASSLGPRWPQHF.

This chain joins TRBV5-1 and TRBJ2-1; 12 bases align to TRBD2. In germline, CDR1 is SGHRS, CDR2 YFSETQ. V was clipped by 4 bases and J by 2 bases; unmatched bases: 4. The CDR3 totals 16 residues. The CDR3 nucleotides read TGCGCCAGCAGCAGGACTAGCGGGGTAACCTACAATGAGCAGTTCTTC. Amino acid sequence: CASSRTSGVTYNEQFF.

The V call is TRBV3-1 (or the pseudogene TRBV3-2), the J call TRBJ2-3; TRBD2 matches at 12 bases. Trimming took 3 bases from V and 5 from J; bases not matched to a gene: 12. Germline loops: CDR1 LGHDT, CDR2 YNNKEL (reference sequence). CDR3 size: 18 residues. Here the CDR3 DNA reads TGTGCCAGCAGCCACAGATCTAGCGGGGGGGCTTCAGGAGATACGCAGTATTTT. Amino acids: CASSHRSSGGASGDTQYF.

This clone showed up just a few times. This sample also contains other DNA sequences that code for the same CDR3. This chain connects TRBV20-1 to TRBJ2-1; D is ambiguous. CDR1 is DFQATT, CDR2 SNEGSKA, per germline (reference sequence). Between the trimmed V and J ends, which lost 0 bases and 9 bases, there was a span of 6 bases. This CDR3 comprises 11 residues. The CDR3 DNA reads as TGCAGTGCTAGAGATAGTCGTGAGCAGTTCTTC. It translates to CSARDSREQFF.

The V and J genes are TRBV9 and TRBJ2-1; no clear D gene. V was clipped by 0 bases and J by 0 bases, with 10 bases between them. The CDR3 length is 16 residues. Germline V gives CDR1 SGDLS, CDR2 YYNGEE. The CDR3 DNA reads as TGTGCCAGCAGCGTAGTGGGCAGTAGCTCCTACAATGAGCAGTTCTTC. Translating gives CASSVVGSSSYNEQFF.

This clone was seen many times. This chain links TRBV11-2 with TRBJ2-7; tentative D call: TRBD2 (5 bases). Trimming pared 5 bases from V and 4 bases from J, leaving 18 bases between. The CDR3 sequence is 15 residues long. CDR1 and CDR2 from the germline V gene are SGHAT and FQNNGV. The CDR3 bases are TGTGCCAGCAGCCAAGGGCCAGTGGGAGCATACGAGCAGTACTTC. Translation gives CASSQGPVGAYEQYF.

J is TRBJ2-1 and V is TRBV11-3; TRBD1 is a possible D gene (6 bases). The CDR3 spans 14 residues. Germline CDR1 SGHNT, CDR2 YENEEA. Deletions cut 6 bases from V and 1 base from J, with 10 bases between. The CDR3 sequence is CASSRQASYNEQFF. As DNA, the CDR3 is TGTGCCAGCAGTCGACAGGCGTCCTACAATGAGCAGTTCTTC.

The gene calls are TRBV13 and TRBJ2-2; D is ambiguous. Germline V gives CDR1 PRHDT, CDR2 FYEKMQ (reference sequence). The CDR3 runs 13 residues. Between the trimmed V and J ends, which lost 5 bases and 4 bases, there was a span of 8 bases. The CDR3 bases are TGTGCCAGCAGCCCCCCGAGCACCGGGGAGCTGTTTTTT. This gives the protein CASSPPSTGELFF.

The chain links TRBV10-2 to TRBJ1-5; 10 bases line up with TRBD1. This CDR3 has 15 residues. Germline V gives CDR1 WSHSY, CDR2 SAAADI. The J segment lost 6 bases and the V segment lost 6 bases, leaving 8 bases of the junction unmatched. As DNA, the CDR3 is TGCGCCAGCAGAACCGGGACAGGGGTTCTTCAGCCCCAGCATTTT. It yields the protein CASRTGTGVLQPQHF.

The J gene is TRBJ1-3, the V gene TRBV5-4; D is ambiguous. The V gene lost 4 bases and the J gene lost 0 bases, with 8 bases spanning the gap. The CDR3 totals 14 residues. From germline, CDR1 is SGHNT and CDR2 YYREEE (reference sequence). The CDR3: CASSAGSSGNTIYF. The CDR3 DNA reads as TGTGCCAGCAGCGCGGGGAGCTCTGGAAACACCATATATTTT. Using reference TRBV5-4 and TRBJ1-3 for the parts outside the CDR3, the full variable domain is ETGVTQSPTHLIKTRGQQVTLRCSSQSGHNTVSWYQQALGQGPQFIFQYYREEENGRGNFPPRFSGLQFPNYSSELNVNALELDDSALYLCASSAGSSGNTIYFGEGSWLTVV.

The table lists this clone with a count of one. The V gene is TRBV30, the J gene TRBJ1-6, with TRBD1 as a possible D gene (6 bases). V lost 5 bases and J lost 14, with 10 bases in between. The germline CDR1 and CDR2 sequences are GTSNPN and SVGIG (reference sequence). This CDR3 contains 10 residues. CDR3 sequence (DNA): TGTGCCTGGTGGGGGGGCACCCTCCACTTT. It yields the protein CAWWGGTLHF.

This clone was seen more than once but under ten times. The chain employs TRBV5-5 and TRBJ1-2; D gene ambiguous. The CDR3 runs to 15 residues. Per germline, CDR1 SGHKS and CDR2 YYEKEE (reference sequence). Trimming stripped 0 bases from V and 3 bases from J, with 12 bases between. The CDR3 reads CASSLGPALDYGYTF. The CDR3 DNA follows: TGTGCCAGCAGCTTGGGACCGGCCCTAGACTATGGCTACACCTTC.